These 24 T cell receptor beta chains share one sample of origin, sequenced in a study of CD8 T cells in ankylosing spondylitis. MiXCR, run by TCRdb on the 5' RACE reads, gives a single entry per CDR3 protein. The profile shows about 360,000 distinct CDR3 sequences, roughly 20% of them singletons. What was sequenced was blood, either unsorted or a sorted T cell fraction (not recorded which). These receptors came from a male donor with ankylosing spondylitis or in good health (not recorded which).

The chain combines TRBV4-1 with TRBJ2-2, with D tentatively TRBD1 or TRBD2 (6 bases each). The CDR3 covers 17 residues. Germline V CDR1 and CDR2: MGHRA, YSYEKL. Trimming removed 6 bases at V and 3 bases at J, with 20 bases between. The CDR3 loop is CASRPESGGAYTGELFF. For the CDR3, the DNA is TGCGCCAGCAGACCGGAGTCCGGGGGCGCGTACACCGGGGAGCTGTTTTTT.

This sequence joins TRBV7-9 and TRBJ2-5; D remains ambiguous. Trimming shortened V by 7 bases and J by 5 bases, and 17 bases separated the two germline ends. The length of the CDR3 is 14 residues. CDR1 is SEHNR and CDR2 is FQNEAQ in the germline V gene (reference sequence). The CDR3 coding sequence is TGTGCCAGCATACCCCAATGGGAACCGGAGACCCAGTACTTC. Amino acid sequence: CASIPQWEPETQYF.

This clonotype was seen more than once but under ten times. V is TRBV5-1 and J is TRBJ2-3; no clear D. V lost 1 base and J 2 bases, leaving 8 bases between the germline ends. This CDR3 is 14 amino acids long. Germline assignment: CDR1 SGHRS and CDR2 YFSETQ. The CDR3 is CASSLRMPTDTQYF. CDR3 in DNA: TGCGCCAGCAGCTTGCGTATGCCCACAGATACGCAGTATTTT. Filled out from reference TRBV5-1 and TRBJ2-3, the complete variable domain reads KAGVTQTPRYLIKTRGQQVTLSCSPISGHRSVSWYQQTPGQGLQFLFEYFSETQRNKGNFPGRFSGRQFSNSRSEMNVSTLELGDSALYLCASSLRMPTDTQYFGPGTRLTVL.

The chain couples TRBV6-2 or TRBV6-3 to TRBJ2-1; D is ambiguous. The CDR3 is made up of 13 amino acids. Looked up from germline, CDR1 is MNHEY and CDR2 is SVGEGT. Between the trimmed V and J ends, which lost 7 bases and 5 bases, there was a span of 12 bases. In nucleotides, the CDR3 is TGTGCCAGCACCCTATATCAAGACAATGAGCAGTTCTTC. Protein sequence: CASTLYQDNEQFF.

V is TRBV29-1 and J is TRBJ2-7; 8 positions agree with TRBD1. The germline CDR1 and CDR2 sequences are SQVTM and ANQGSEA. The CDR3 spans 13 residues. Unmatched junction bases numbered 6, after V lost 5 bases and J lost 3 bases. CDR3 region: CSVRTGTGYEQYF. Written as DNA, the CDR3 is TGCAGCGTTCGCACCGGGACAGGCTACGAGCAGTACTTC.

At least ten counts were recorded for this clonotype. The V gene is TRBV7-8, the J gene TRBJ2-1, with 8 bases matching TRBD2. V lost 5 bases to trimming and J lost 9 bases; unmatched junction nucleotides: 12. The length of the CDR3 is 15 residues. Germline CDR1 and CDR2: SGHVS and FQNEAQ. CDR3: CASSLLAGSGGEQFF. CDR3 nucleotides: TGTGCCAGCAGCCTATTAGCGGGATCGGGGGGTGAGCAGTTCTTC.

This clonotype has at least ten counts. The chain carries TRBV20-1 and TRBJ1-1; D uncertain. V shed 0 bases and J shed 5 bases, with 10 bases lying between them. The CDR3 totals 13 residues. Germline assignment: CDR1 DFQATT and CDR2 SNEGSKA (reference sequence). The CDR3 loop is CSARDGWETEAFF. CDR3 DNA: TGCAGTGCTAGAGACGGGTGGGAAACTGAAGCTTTCTTT.

This clonotype was observed a few times. The chain carries TRBV3-1 and TRBJ1-1, with D tentatively TRBD1 (5 bases). This CDR3 contains 15 residues. V was cut by 3 bases and J by 0 bases, with 11 bases left in between. Germline values: CDR1 LGHDT, CDR2 YNNKEL (reference sequence). DNA of the CDR3: TGTGCCAGCAGCCACGAGGGACGGTTGAACACTGAAGCTTTCTTT. This sequence encodes CASSHEGRLNTEAFF.

The rearrangement uses TRBV7-3 and TRBJ2-7; perhaps TRBD1 as D (6 bases). The CDR3 extends over 13 amino acids. V gave up 5 bases and J gave up 5 bases, with 13 bases separating them. Looked up from germline, CDR1 is SGHTA and CDR2 is FQGTGA. This chain's CDR3 is CASSTTGFHEQYF. For the CDR3, the DNA is TGTGCCAGCAGCACCACAGGGTTCCACGAGCAGTACTTC.

This chain joins TRBV5-6 and TRBJ1-1; 7 bases are shared with TRBD1. The CDR3 has 16 amino acids. The junction had 8 bases not matched to a gene; V was cut back by 3 bases and J by 0 bases. Per the germline V gene, CDR1 is SGHDT and CDR2 is YYEEEE. In DNA, the CDR3 is TGTGCCAGCAGCTACCTACCGGGACAGATGAACACTGAAGCTTTCTTT. Protein sequence: CASSYLPGQMNTEAFF.

This sequence joins TRBV25-1 and TRBJ2-2, with a possible D match to TRBD2 (6 bases). Trimming pared 4 bases from V and 6 bases from J, leaving 15 bases between. The CDR3 spans 15 residues. CDR1 is MGHDK and CDR2 is SYGVNS in the germline V gene. The CDR3 sequence: CASSVDTWGAGELFF. The CDR3 DNA is TGTGCCAGCAGTGTGGACACCTGGGGGGCCGGGGAGCTGTTTTTT.

This chain connects TRBV6-1 to TRBJ2-2; TRBD1 aligns across 9 bases. Germline CDR1 reads MNHNS; CDR2 reads SASEGT. Germline trimming cut 6 bases from V and 4 bases from J; bases unmatched to any gene: 6. The CDR3 consists of 15 residues. The DNA of the CDR3 is TGTGCCAGCAGAGCACACAGGGGGCCCACCGGGGAGCTGTTTTTT. It codes for CASRAHRGPTGELFF.

This clonotype was counted between two and nine times. J is TRBJ2-5 and V is TRBV12-5; maybe TRBD1 (6 bases). Germline CDR1 reads LGHNT; CDR2 reads FRNRAP. The CDR3 is made up of 11 amino acids. The V and J ends lost 2 bases and 13 bases respectively, with 11 bases between them. In DNA form, the CDR3 reads TGTGCTAGTGGTTTGTGGGACACCTTGTACTTC. Translating gives CASGLWDTLYF. Variable domain in full (rest from reference TRBV12-5 and TRBJ2-5): DARVTQTPRHKVTEMGQEVTMRCQPILGHNTVFWYRQTMMQGLELLAYFRNRAPLDDSGMPKDRFSAEMPDATLATLKIQPSEPRDSAVYFCASGLWDTLYFGPGTRLLVL.

The V gene is TRBV29-1, the J gene TRBJ2-2; the D gene could be TRBD1 or TRBD2 (6 bases each). Per germline, CDR1 SQVTM and CDR2 ANQGSEA. V was trimmed by 4 bases and J by 7 bases, leaving 10 bases between them. The CDR3 length is 12 residues. The CDR3 DNA sequence: TGCAGCGTTGGGGGGGCAGGCGGGGAGCTGTTTTTT. Translating it yields CSVGGAGGELFF.

This clonotype was observed a few times. The V gene is TRBV27, the J gene TRBJ2-3, with a possible D match to TRBD1 (5 bases). Trimming pared 1 base from V and 5 bases from J, leaving 7 bases between. The germline gives CDR1 MNHEY, CDR2 SMNVEV (reference sequence). The CDR3 is 13 amino acids. In DNA, the CDR3 is TGTGCCAGCAGTTTATGGGGCCAAGATACGCAGTATTTT. Protein: CASSLWGQDTQYF.

This clonotype was found a few times. The chain recombines TRBV7-9 with TRBJ1-2; D is ambiguous. This CDR3 has 14 residues. The ends were cut back, 4 bases at V and 4 bases at J, with 13 bases in the middle. The germline V gene has CDR1 SEHNR and CDR2 FQNEAQ (reference sequence). The DNA for the CDR3 is TGTGCCAGCAGCTCCTCACTCGAGTCCTATGGCTACACCTTC. Its translation is CASSSSLESYGYTF.

The chain carries TRBV7-6 and TRBJ2-2, with D uncertain. The V end lost 5 bases, the J end lost 7 bases, and 11 bases lay between the germline ends. CDR1 and CDR2 from the germline V gene are SGHVS and FNYEAQ. The CDR3 totals 13 residues. The CDR3 here is CASSASMGGELFF. The CDR3 DNA reads TGTGCCAGCAGCGCATCCATGGGCGGGGAGCTGTTTTTT.

This sequence joins TRBV12-3 or TRBV12-4 and TRBJ2-6; D is unresolved. The CDR3 runs to 13 residues. The V end was cut by 6 bases, the J end by 3 bases, with 6 bases between. The CDR3 DNA follows: TGTGCCAGCAGCTCCTTTGGGGCCAACGTCCTGACTTTC. Translation gives CASSSFGANVLTF.

This clonotype was counted between two and nine times. The chain couples TRBV12-3 or TRBV12-4 to TRBJ2-5; a possible D gene is TRBD2 (5 bases). The CDR3 runs to 15 residues. V was shortened by 5 bases and J by 5 bases, with 18 bases between the two germline ends. CDR3 DNA: TGTGCCAGCAGTCACCCCAGAGGGTTGGGGGAGACCCAGTACTTC. Protein product: CASSHPRGLGETQYF.

This clonotype was counted only a few times. The V call is TRBV4-1, the J call TRBJ2-2, with TRBD2 as a possible D gene (5 bases). Germline-derived CDR1 and CDR2 are MGHRA and YSYEKL. This CDR3 is built from 14 residues. The V and J ends lost 2 bases and 6 bases respectively, with 10 bases between them. CDR3 residues: CASSQQPGAGELFF. In DNA form, the CDR3 reads TGCGCCAGCAGCCAACAACCCGGGGCCGGGGAGCTGTTTTTT.

The rearrangement links TRBV9 to TRBJ2-3, with no clear D. Germline assignment: CDR1 SGDLS and CDR2 YYNGEE. This CDR3 has 15 amino acids. Trimming cost V 1 base and J 2 bases, with 11 bases left between them. The CDR3 reads CASSVLPNPTDTQYF. In DNA form, the CDR3 reads TGTGCCAGCAGCGTACTTCCTAACCCCACAGATACGCAGTATTTT.

The genes are TRBV4-1 and TRBJ1-6; 8 nucleotides match TRBD1. Germline V CDR1 and CDR2: MGHRA, YSYEKL. The CDR3 contains 17 residues. Trimming removed 4 bases from V and 7 bases from J; junction bases left unmatched: 12. CDR3 nucleotide sequence: TGCGCCAGCAGCCGCTTCCTTTCGACAGGGGACAATTCACCCCTCCACTTT. This codes for CASSRFLSTGDNSPLHF.

A few counts support this clonotype. The chain recombines TRBV12-3 or TRBV12-4 with TRBJ1-5; D remains ambiguous. There are 15 residues in the CDR3. V dropped 3 bases and J dropped 0 bases, with 9 bases sitting between them. In DNA, the CDR3 is TGTGCCAGCAGTTTCACACGGTATAGCAATCAGCCCCAGCATTTT. Translated: CASSFTRYSNQPQHF.

This clonotype was observed a handful of times. The rearrangement links TRBV10-3 to TRBJ2-5, with TRBD2 matching 13 bases. The ends lost 7 bases at V and 5 bases at J; junction bases unmatched: 10. This CDR3 region has 16 residues. In germline, CDR1 is ENHRY, CDR2 SYGVKD. The CDR3 sequence: CAITSPGLAGSETQYF. CDR3 nucleotides: TGTGCCATCACGTCGCCGGGACTAGCGGGGTCTGAGACCCAGTACTTC.